Below are 27 T cell receptor beta chains sequenced from a single sample in a study of blood T cell repertoires in COVID-19. Some clones are missing from TCRdb's copy, which holds only in-frame ones; the method was immunoSEQ multiplex PCR. Here the sample spans around 400,000 clones, 70% to 90% being singletons. Sequenced: PBMCs or T cells enriched from blood (not recorded which). These receptors originate from a woman aged 18-35 years who had been exposed to COVID-19.

The chain is built from TRBV29-1 and TRBJ2-1; D gene unclear. This CDR3 is 12 amino acids long. The germline gives CDR1 SQVTM, CDR2 ANQGSEA. The V gene lost 1 base and the J gene lost 10 bases, with 11 bases spanning the gap. The CDR3 nucleotides are TGCAGCGTTGAAGGCTTGGCGGTCGAGCAGTTCTTC. This encodes CSVEGLAVEQFF.

The gene calls are TRBV6-5 and TRBJ2-4; TRBD2 matches 11 bases. CDR3 length: 13 amino acids. J gave up 5 bases and V 6 bases, and 0 bases lay outside the gene matches. The germline CDR1 and CDR2 sequences are MNHEY and SVGAGI. The CDR3 DNA is TGTGCCAGCAGACTAGCGGGGGAAAACATTCAGTACTTC. Its protein product is CASRLAGENIQYF.

CDR3 sequence (DNA): TGTGCCAGCTTTTCTCGTGGTGGGAGTGAAGCTTTCTTT. Encoded protein: CASFSRGGSEAFF. The V call is TRBV12-3 or TRBV12-4, the J call TRBJ1-1; no clear D. Trimming removed 8 bases at V and 7 bases at J, with 17 bases between. CDR3 size: 13 residues.

The chain recombines TRBV5-1 with TRBJ1-3, with D possibly matching TRBD1 (5 bases). From germline, CDR1 is SGHRS and CDR2 YFSETQ. CDR3 length equals 15 residues. V lost 0 bases and J lost 2, with 9 bases in between. This CDR3 reads CASSLVAGAGNTIYF. The CDR3 DNA is TGCGCCAGCAGCTTGGTTGCGGGGGCTGGAAACACCATATATTTT.

V is TRBV19 and J is TRBJ1-6, with 12 bases matching TRBD1. CDR3 length: 16 amino acids. V shed 0 bases, J shed 7 bases, and the junction held 1 base outside the gene matches. Germline V gives CDR1 LNHDA, CDR2 SQIVND (reference sequence). DNA of the CDR3: TGTGCCAGTAGTATAGAAGGGACAGGGGGCAATTCACCCCTCCACTTT. It yields the protein CASSIEGTGGNSPLHF.

This chain links TRBV3-1 (or the pseudogene TRBV3-2) with TRBJ2-5; 12 positions agree with TRBD2. With 6 bases clipped from V and 4 bases from J, the junction kept 0 bases outside the gene matches. Per germline, CDR1 LGHDT and CDR2 YNNKEL (reference sequence). This CDR3 spans 13 amino acids. CDR3 loop: CASRTSGRETQYF. Here the CDR3 DNA reads TGTGCCAGCAGGACTAGCGGGAGAGAGACCCAGTACTTC.

This clone appeared a few times. One end of the junction varies from germline; a read error may be responsible. The chain joins TRBV19 to TRBJ2-3; TRBD1 agrees at 9 bases. CDR1 and CDR2 (germline): LNHDA, SQIVND (reference sequence). CDR3 size: 10 residues. The CDR3 nucleotides read TGTGCCAGTAGTATTGGGGACAGGGAATTT. Its translation: CASSIGDREF.

The V gene is TRBV11-2, the J gene TRBJ1-1; 7 nucleotides line up with TRBD1. V shed 5 bases, J shed 5 bases, and the junction held 17 bases outside the gene matches. Germline loops: CDR1 SGHAT, CDR2 FQNNGV. This CDR3 has 17 residues. The CDR3 coding sequence is TGTGCCAGCAGCCGAACGGGGGCAGGGGGTGTTGGGACTGAAGCTTTCTTT. The encoded protein is CASSRTGAGGVGTEAFF.

V gene TRBV18 combines with J gene TRBJ2-7, with 9 bases that match TRBD1. Trimming took 6 bases from V and 5 from J; bases not matched to a gene: 14. Germline CDR1 and CDR2: KGHSH and LQKENI. The CDR3 has 16 amino acids. The CDR3 DNA is TGTGCCAGCTCTCAAGATGTGGGACAGGGAGTCCACGAGCAGTACTTC. Translated, it gives CASSQDVGQGVHEQYF.

This chain's CDR3 is CASSQDPAGELFF. The CDR3, as DNA: TGTGCCAGCAGCCAAGATCCTGCGGGGGAGCTGTTTTTT. This chain uses TRBV3-1 (or the pseudogene TRBV3-2) with TRBJ2-2; D call uncertain. The CDR3 has 13 residues. Germline V gene data show CDR1 as LGHDT and CDR2 as YNNKEL (reference sequence). V lost 0 bases and J lost 8, with 7 bases in between.

The chain is built from TRBV11-2 and TRBJ2-7; tentatively, D is TRBD1 (6 bases). The CDR3 is made up of 14 amino acids. The germline V gene has CDR1 SGHAT and CDR2 FQNNGV. The germline V and J ends were trimmed by 10 bases and 5 bases, with 21 bases remaining between them. In DNA, the CDR3 is TGTGCCACAAGCTTAAACAGGGCCATCAACGAGCAGTACTTC. Translation: CATSLNRAINEQYF.

The genes are TRBV10-2 and TRBJ1-2; possible D gene TRBD1, 5 bases. V shed 0 bases and J shed 7 bases, with 15 bases lying between them. Germline V gene data show CDR1 as WSHSY and CDR2 as SAAADI. There are 15 residues in the CDR3. CDR3 in DNA: TGCGCCAGCAGTGAGTCGGTGGCCAGGGAGGCTGGCTACACCTTC. Its translation is CASSESVAREAGYTF.

The J gene is TRBJ2-2, the V gene TRBV5-1; 11 positions agree with TRBD2. Germline trimming cut 4 bases from V and 5 bases from J; bases unmatched to any gene: 10. Germline-derived CDR1 and CDR2 are SGHRS and YFSETQ. This CDR3 is built from 17 residues. CDR3 bases: TGCGCCAGCAGCCCGGGACTAGCGGAGCTAGGGACCGGGGAGCTGTTTTTT. It codes for CASSPGLAELGTGELFF.

CDR3 nucleotide sequence: TGTGCCACCAGTGACACAAATTGGGAGACCCAGTACTTC. It specifies CATSDTNWETQYF. This rearrangement joins TRBV24-1 to TRBJ2-5; D remains unclear. This CDR3 comprises 13 residues. Germline V lookup: CDR1 KGHDR, CDR2 SFDVKD. Trimming took 4 bases from V and 5 from J, leaving 10 bases between them.

This chain joins TRBV2 and TRBJ2-2; D ambiguous. The germline V gene has CDR1 SNHLY and CDR2 FYNNEI. Between the trimmed V and J ends, which lost 6 bases and 2 bases, there was a span of 10 bases. The CDR3 is 14 residues long. The CDR3 nucleotides read TGTGCCAGCAGACCACAGACAAACACCGGGGAGCTGTTTTTT. This sequence encodes CASRPQTNTGELFF.

The genes are TRBV12-5 and TRBJ1-5, with D uncertain. From germline, CDR1 is LGHNT and CDR2 FRNRAP. V gave up 7 bases and J gave up 0 bases, with 13 bases separating them. The CDR3 is made up of 15 amino acids. CDR3 DNA sequence: TGTGCTAGTGCCTTCGGAGCGAATAGCAATCAGCCCCAGCATTTT. As protein: CASAFGANSNQPQHF.

This clone was found once. The J gene is TRBJ2-1, the V gene TRBV5-1; maybe TRBD1 (6 bases). This CDR3 is 12 amino acids long. The germline V gene has CDR1 SGHRS and CDR2 YFSETQ. The ends were cut back, 2 bases at V and 10 bases at J, with 10 bases in the middle. CDR3 protein: CASSFQGTEQFF. The CDR3 DNA is TGCGCCAGCAGCTTTCAGGGGACAGAGCAGTTCTTC.

V gene TRBV5-1 combines with J gene TRBJ2-3, with a possible D match to TRBD2 (6 bases). V was cut by 2 bases and J by 4 bases, with 11 bases left in between. Germline CDR1 is SGHRS and CDR2 is YFSETQ. The CDR3 loop spans 14 amino acids. CDR3 protein: CASSLRERSDTQYF. In DNA, the CDR3 is TGCGCCAGCAGCTTACGGGAGAGGTCAGATACGCAGTATTTT. Drawing the rest from reference TRBV5-1 and TRBJ2-3, the complete variable domain is KAGVTQTPRYLIKTRGQQVTLSCSPISGHRSVSWYQQTPGQGLQFLFEYFSETQRNKGNFPGRFSGRQFSNSRSEMNVSTLELGDSALYLCASSLRERSDTQYFGPGTRLTVL.

The chain has TRBV18 and TRBJ2-3; TRBD2 matches at 10 bases. Per germline, CDR1 KGHSH and CDR2 LQKENI. J gave up 0 bases and V 3 bases, and 6 bases lay outside the gene matches. The CDR3 length is 17 residues. Here the CDR3 DNA reads TGTGCCAGCTCACCGATAGCGGGAGGCGCTAGCACAGATACGCAGTATTTT. It encodes CASSPIAGGASTDTQYF. Based on the CDR3 plus reference TRBV18 and TRBJ2-3, the full variable domain is NAGVMQNPRHLVRRRGQEARLRCSPMKGHSHVYWYRQLPEEGLKFMVYLQKENIIDESGMPKERFSAEFPKEGPSILRIQQVVRGDSAAYFCASSPIAGGASTDTQYFGPGTRLTVL.

V is TRBV5-1 and J is TRBJ2-3; 7 nucleotides line up with TRBD2. V lost 4 bases, J lost 4 bases, and 3 bases stayed unmatched. The CDR3 spans 13 residues. Germline V gene lookup returns CDR1 SGHRS and CDR2 YFSETQ. The CDR3 region is CASSPREADTQYF. In DNA, the CDR3 is TGCGCCAGCAGCCCCCGGGAGGCAGATACGCAGTATTTT.

The V call is TRBV6-5, the J call TRBJ2-7, with 12 bases that match TRBD2. Germline CDR1 is MNHEY and CDR2 is SVGAGI. The trim removed 6 bases at V and 6 bases at J, leaving 9 bases unmatched. CDR3 size: 15 residues. The CDR3 DNA reads TGTGCCAGCAGCTCTCGACTAGCGGGAGCCGTCGAGCAGTACTTC. It yields the protein CASSSRLAGAVEQYF.

This chain uses TRBV5-4 with TRBJ2-7; D perhaps matches TRBD1 (5 bases). CDR1 is SGHNT, CDR2 YYREEE, per germline (reference sequence). The CDR3 consists of 12 residues. V lost 3 bases, J lost 3 bases, and 7 bases lay in between. CDR3 sequence reads: CASSSRDYEQYF. Written as DNA, the CDR3 is TGTGCCAGCAGCTCCAGGGACTACGAGCAGTACTTC.

The chain links TRBV30 to TRBJ2-7; TRBD1 matches at 9 bases. Trimming took 7 bases from V and 3 from J; bases not matched to a gene: 13. The CDR3 is made up of 15 amino acids. Germline CDR1 and CDR2: GTSNPN and SVGIG (reference sequence). CDR3 residues: CAFRTGQGLGYEQYF. The CDR3 nucleotides are TGTGCCTTTAGGACGGGACAGGGATTGGGCTACGAGCAGTACTTC.

This clone has just one count. This chain's CDR3 is CASSMTTVTYTDTQYF. DNA for the CDR3: TGTGCCAGCAGCATGACGACAGTAACTTACACAGATACGCAGTATTTT. V is TRBV5-4 and J is TRBJ2-3; possible D gene TRBD1, 5 bases. The CDR3 contains 16 residues. Germline values: CDR1 SGHNT, CDR2 YYREEE (reference sequence). Trimming stripped 4 bases from V and 2 bases from J, with 17 bases between.

The chain links TRBV5-1 to TRBJ2-3; the D gene is possibly TRBD1 (6 bases). CDR1 SGHRS and CDR2 YFSETQ come from the germline V gene. This CDR3 is 14 amino acids long. V gave up 3 bases and J gave up 1 base, with 9 bases separating them. As DNA, the CDR3 is TGCGCCAGCAGCTCCTCAGGGGGCACAGATACGCAGTATTTT. Protein product: CASSSSGGTDTQYF.

The chain carries TRBV7-2 and TRBJ1-5; D is possibly TRBD1 (6 bases). The CDR3 is made up of 15 amino acids. CDR1 and CDR2 (germline): SGHTA, FQGNSA. The germline V and J ends were trimmed by 3 bases and 5 bases, with 14 bases remaining between them. The CDR3 spells CASSLGQGWDQPQHF. The DNA for the CDR3 is TGTGCCAGCAGCTTGGGGCAGGGGTGGGATCAGCCCCAGCATTTT.

This chain connects TRBV29-1 to TRBJ2-3; tentatively, D is TRBD1 (6 bases). CDR1 is SQVTM, CDR2 ANQGSEA, per germline. The length of the CDR3 is 14 residues. The CDR3 spells CSFDQGPTRDTQYF. CDR3 DNA sequence: TGCAGTTTCGATCAGGGGCCTACAAGAGATACGCAGTATTTT.